The source of this T cell receptor (beta chain) is a study of OX40 agonist ivuxolimab in advanced cancers. Turning to the study itself: Dose-escalation cases comprised hepatocellular carcinoma, melanoma, renal cell or head and neck cancer.

The V end lost 4 bases, the J end lost 2 bases, and 13 bases lay between the germline ends. Germline V gene sequence: CDR1 SGHRS, CDR2 YFSETQ. The length of the CDR3 is 14 residues. TCRdb keeps only in-frame clones here, not all; method: immunoSEQ multiplex PCR. In the table there are some 70,000 clones, 75% to 95% of which are singletons. V gene TRBV5-1 combines with J gene TRBJ2-7; weak D call: TRBD1 (6 bases). Sequences were derived from CD4+ or CD8+ T cells sorted from blood, sampled in a trial of the OX40 agonist ivuxolimab. The origin of this receptor is an adult with an advanced solid tumor such as melanoma, head and neck, liver or kidney cancer. CDR3 sequence (DNA): TGCGCCAGCAGCACCGGACAGAGCACCTACGAGCAGTACTTC. It translates to CASSTGQSTYEQYF.